The 12 T cell receptor beta chains listed next were all sequenced from one sample in a study of PD-1 blockade in classical Hodgkin lymphoma. TCRdb keeps only in-frame clones here, not all; method: immunoSEQ multiplex PCR. The sample holds about 22,000 clones, roughly 76% seen once. Time point reported: cycle 4 day 1 (C4D1), after about 6 weeks of nivolumab. Following autologous stem cell transplantation, relapse occurred in every patient, and exposure to brentuximab vedotin varied. Purification of CD4+ T cells from thawed PBMCs was achieved by magnetic negative selection. The material was CD4+ T cells from blood, obtained before the fourth cycle of nivolumab. The receptor set was obtained from a human donor with classical Hodgkin lymphoma.

The chain carries TRBV5-8 and TRBJ1-4; a weak D match, TRBD1 (5 bases). This CDR3 comprises 15 residues. Germline values: CDR1 SGHTS, CDR2 YDEGEE. V dropped 5 bases and J dropped 7 bases, with 18 bases sitting between them. The CDR3 is CASRLQTASAEKLFF. CDR3 DNA sequence: TGTGCCAGCAGACTTCAGACAGCCAGCGCTGAAAAACTGTTTTTT.

This chain connects TRBV4-2 to TRBJ2-2; D is undetermined. The V and J ends lost 1 base and 5 bases respectively, with 8 bases between them. CDR1 is LGHNA, CDR2 YNFKEQ, per germline. The CDR3 has 14 amino acids. CDR3 sequence: CASSQAELTGELFF. CDR3 nucleotide sequence: TGTGCCAGCAGCCAAGCGGAGCTAACCGGGGAGCTGTTTTTT.

This sequence joins TRBV4-3 and TRBJ2-3; the match to TRBD1 covers 9 bases. CDR1 and CDR2 (germline): LGHNA, YSLEER. Trimming took 2 bases from V and 1 from J; bases not matched to a gene: 1. The CDR3 contains 15 residues. CDR3 sequence (DNA): TGCGCCAGCAGCCAACGGGACAGGGGCACAGATACGCAGTATTTT. This translates into CASSQRDRGTDTQYF.

This clone occurred a few times. The chain joins TRBV7-2 to TRBJ1-5; D perhaps matches TRBD1 (6 bases). The V end lost 1 base, the J end lost 0 bases, and 10 bases lay between the germline ends. Germline values: CDR1 SGHTA, CDR2 FQGNSA. The CDR3 has 16 residues. CDR3 protein: CASSLGGAGSNQPQHF. CDR3 in DNA: TGTGCCAGCAGCTTAGGGGGGGCGGGTAGCAATCAGCCCCAGCATTTT.

The chain uses TRBV28 and TRBJ2-1, with 9 bases identical to TRBD1. CDR3 size: 15 residues. V shed 3 bases and J 4 bases; nucleotides not matched to a gene: 4. Germline V CDR1 and CDR2: MDHEN, SYDVKM. The CDR3 sequence is CASSFYGQGYNEQFF. Here the CDR3 DNA reads TGTGCCAGCAGTTTTTATGGACAGGGGTACAATGAGCAGTTCTTC.

This rearrangement joins TRBV12-2 to TRBJ2-1; the table's D call, TRBD1, has no DNA check behind it. TRBV12-2 is classified as a pseudogene. This CDR3 comprises 11 residues. CDR3 nucleotides: TGTGCGCCTCAGTCTGAAGATGAGCAGTTCTTC. Protein: CAPQSEDEQFF.

In nucleotides, the CDR3 is TGTGCCAGCTCCCCCGGGACTCAGGGTCAGCCCCAGCATTTT. The encoded protein is CASSPGTQGQPQHF. The chain employs TRBV2 and TRBJ1-5; tentative D call: TRBD1 (5 bases). The ends were cut back, 8 bases at V and 6 bases at J, with 17 bases in the middle. Germline V gives CDR1 SNHLY, CDR2 FYNNEI. The CDR3 has 14 residues.

The V and J genes are TRBV30 and TRBJ1-1; 11 nucleotides match TRBD1. The CDR3 spans 14 residues. With V trimmed by 3 bases and J by 8 bases, 8 bases remained unmatched. Germline V CDR1 and CDR2: GTSNPN, SVGIG (reference sequence). The DNA of the CDR3 is TGTGCCTGGAGGGACAGGGGGCGAGTTGGGGAAGCTTTCTTT. It encodes CAWRDRGRVGEAFF.

As for this clone: The sample holds other DNA sequences that translate to the same CDR3. V and J are TRBV5-1 and TRBJ2-5; 10 bases map to TRBD2. CDR1 is SGHRS, CDR2 YFSETQ, per germline. CDR3 length: 15 residues. Unmatched junction bases numbered 4, after V lost 1 base and J lost 4 bases. The chain's CDR3 is CASSLSGGAGETQYF. In DNA form, the CDR3 reads TGCGCCAGCAGCTTGAGCGGGGGGGCCGGAGAGACCCAGTACTTC.

The chain joins TRBV18 to TRBJ1-1; 8 nucleotides match TRBD1. The CDR3 covers 15 residues. The germline V gene encodes CDR1 KGHSH and CDR2 LQKENI. The ends lost 3 bases at V and 3 bases at J; junction bases unmatched: 6. The CDR3 nucleotides read TGTGCCAGCTCACCTGTCCCGGACAGGGACACTGAAGCTTTCTTT. Translating gives CASSPVPDRDTEAFF.

This rearrangement joins TRBV29-1 to TRBJ2-3; 8 bases match TRBD2. Germline loops: CDR1 SQVTM, CDR2 ANQGSEA. The CDR3 is made up of 16 amino acids. The J segment lost 2 bases and the V segment lost 5 bases, leaving 12 bases of the junction unmatched. CDR3 DNA: TGCAGCGTTCCCCAAAGGCGGGGGGCCATCACAGATACGCAGTATTTT. Translated: CSVPQRRGAITDTQYF.

This clone was seen only a few times. The chain employs TRBV6-1 and TRBJ2-7; a weak D match, TRBD2 (5 bases). Germline V gene lookup returns CDR1 MNHNS and CDR2 SASEGT. Trimming pared 6 bases from V and 1 base from J, leaving 16 bases between. The CDR3 covers 15 residues. CDR3 bases: TGTGCCAGCAGCGGGGTATGGGCAGGTTCCTACGAGCAGTACTTC. This encodes CASSGVWAGSYEQYF.